This TCR beta chain was captured in a study of T cells expressing NK-cell markers. For the study at large: It was sorted CD3+CD56-NKG2C+, CD3+CD56+NKG2C- and CD3+CD56+NKG2C+ T cells that provided the TCR beta repertoires.

Germline assignment: CDR1 SGHTA and CDR2 FQGNSA. This CDR3 region has 13 residues. TCRdb re-called the 5' RACE reads; every CDR3 protein appears as one record, without DNA. Across roughly 420,000 distinct CDR3 sequences, the top ten clones capture roughly 7.2% of the sample. The receptor's source is a woman aged 18-70 years in good health. The chain joins TRBV7-2 to TRBJ2-1. Sequencing was carried out using blood T cells: a sorted CD56 or NKG2C T cell subset, CD4+ or CD8+ T cells, or bulk PBMC T cells (not recorded which). The CDR3 protein is CASSLVVAYEQFF.